This TCR beta chain was captured by sequencing in a study of blood T cell repertoires in COVID-19. V was clipped by 0 bases and J by 5 bases; unmatched bases: 4. Germline V gives CDR1 KGHSH, CDR2 LQKENI. This CDR3 is 15 amino acids long. The repertoire was sequenced with immunoSEQ multiplex PCR; TCRdb's copy has only in-frame clones and lacks some. Among some 210,000 clones, around 90% were seen once, and the ten largest hold under 7%. This clonotype originated in a man aged 55 to 70 who had recovered from COVID-19. The sequenced sample consisted of peripheral blood. This chain connects TRBV18 to TRBJ2-1; 7 bases are shared with TRBD2. Here the CDR3 reads CASSPPGTTNNEQFF. CDR3 in DNA: TGTGCCAGCTCACCACCGGGGACTACCAACAATGAGCAGTTCTTC.